Detailed here is one TCR beta chain. CDR1 and CDR2 from the germline V gene are LGHNA and YSLEER. V dropped 0 bases and J dropped 6 bases, with 12 bases sitting between them. The CDR3 totals 14 residues. This sample is part of a study of blood T cell repertoires in COVID-19. Looking at the study overall: The samples span acute and convalescent COVID-19 from the United States, Italy and Spain. T cells, B-cell-depleted T cells, or PBMCs provided the cDNA or gDNA that served as material.

Clones were sequenced by immunoSEQ multiplex PCR, and TCRdb holds only the in-frame ones, with some missing. This sample has 100,000 to 150,000 clones, with almost 70% found just once. The TCR was taken from a woman in her seventies with acute or convalescent COVID-19. The sample consisted of peripheral blood. This chain connects TRBV4-3 to TRBJ2-7; D may be TRBD2 (5 bases). In DNA, the CDR3 is TGCGCCAGCAGCCAAGATGGGAACCGGGGCGAGCAGTACTTC. Protein sequence: CASSQDGNRGEQYF.